The entry below gives a single T cell receptor beta chain sequence along with its context. The target antigen is unknown. The data are from a study of T cell responses to AZD1222 COVID-19 vaccine. CDR3 length equals 11 residues. Germline V lookup: CDR1 LNHDA, CDR2 SQIVND (reference sequence). V lost 10 bases to trimming and J lost 5 bases, with 9 bases between them. The protocol was immunoSEQ multiplex PCR, while the TCRdb copy is restricted to in-frame clones and leaves out a portion. Here the sample spans around 100,000 clones, around nine tenths being singletons. Overall study findings and caveats: Vaccine-associated CD4 TCRs spanned spike, dominant at 160-218 and 743-854.

Sequencing used peripheral blood, obtained on day 0 of AZD1222 vaccination. This sequence joins TRBV19 and TRBJ1-5; D unresolved. The source is an adult in good health. CDR3: CATGPYQPQHF. The CDR3 bases are TGTGCCACAGGCCCCTATCAGCCCCAGCATTTT.